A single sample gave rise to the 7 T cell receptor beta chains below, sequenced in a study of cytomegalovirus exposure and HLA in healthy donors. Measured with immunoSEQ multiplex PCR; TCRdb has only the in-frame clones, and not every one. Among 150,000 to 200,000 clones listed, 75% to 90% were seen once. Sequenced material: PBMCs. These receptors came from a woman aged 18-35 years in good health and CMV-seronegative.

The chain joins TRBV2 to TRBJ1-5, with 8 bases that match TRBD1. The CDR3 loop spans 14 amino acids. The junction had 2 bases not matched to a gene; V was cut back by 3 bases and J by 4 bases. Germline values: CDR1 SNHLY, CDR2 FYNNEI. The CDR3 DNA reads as TGTGCCAGCAGTGATTGGACAGGGAATCAGCCCCAGCATTTT. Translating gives CASSDWTGNQPQHF.

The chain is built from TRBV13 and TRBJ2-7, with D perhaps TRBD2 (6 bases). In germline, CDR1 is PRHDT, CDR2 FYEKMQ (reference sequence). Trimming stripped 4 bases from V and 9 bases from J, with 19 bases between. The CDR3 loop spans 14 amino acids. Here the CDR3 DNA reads TGTGCCAGCAGCTCAGCGGGTGGGCCCCTCGTGCAGTACTTC. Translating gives CASSSAGGPLVQYF.

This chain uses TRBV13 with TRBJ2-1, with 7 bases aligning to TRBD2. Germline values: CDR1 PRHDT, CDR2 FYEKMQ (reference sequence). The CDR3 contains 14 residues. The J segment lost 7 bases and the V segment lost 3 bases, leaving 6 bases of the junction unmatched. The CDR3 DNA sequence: TGTGCCAGCAGCTTTGGGAGGGCTAGGAATGAGCAGTTCTTC. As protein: CASSFGRARNEQFF.

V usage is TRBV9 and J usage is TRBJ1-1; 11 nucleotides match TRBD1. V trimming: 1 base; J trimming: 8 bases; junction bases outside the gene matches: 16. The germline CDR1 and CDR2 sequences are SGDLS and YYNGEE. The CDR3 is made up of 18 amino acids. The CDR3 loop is CASSVQTGTGGSQPEAFF. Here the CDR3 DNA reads TGTGCCAGCAGCGTACAAACCGGGACAGGGGGTTCCCAGCCCGAAGCTTTCTTT.

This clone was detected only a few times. Here the CDR3 reads CASSSPRAGNYGYTF. The CDR3 DNA reads TGTGCCAGCAGTTCCCCTCGGGCAGGGAACTATGGCTACACCTTC. The J gene is TRBJ1-2, the V gene TRBV28; D is perhaps TRBD1 (5 bases). This CDR3 region has 15 residues. V gave up 4 bases and J gave up 2 bases, with 14 bases separating them. The germline CDR1 and CDR2 sequences are MDHEN and SYDVKM.

CDR3 sequence reads: CASRLPELNTGELFF. CDR3 DNA: TGTGCCAGCAGGCTACCAGAACTGAACACCGGGGAGCTGTTTTTT. The rearrangement uses TRBV19 and TRBJ2-2; D ambiguous. Trimming stripped 9 bases from V and 1 base from J, with 15 bases between. The germline gives CDR1 LNHDA, CDR2 SQIVND (reference sequence). This CDR3 contains 15 residues.

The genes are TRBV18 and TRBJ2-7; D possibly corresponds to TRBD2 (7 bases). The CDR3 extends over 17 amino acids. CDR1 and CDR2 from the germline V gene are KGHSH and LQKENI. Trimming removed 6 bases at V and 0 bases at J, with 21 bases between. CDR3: CASSPMGGPSSSYEQYF. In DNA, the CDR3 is TGTGCCAGCTCCCCCATGGGGGGGCCCTCGAGCTCCTACGAGCAGTACTTC.